This T cell receptor beta chain was found in a study of identical twins. This clonotype was observed a few times. CDR1 is MGHRA, CDR2 YSYEKL, per germline. This CDR3 region has 16 residues. Trimming left V 1 base short and J 2 bases short, with 12 bases between. TCRdb re-derived calls from the 5' RACE reads in MiXCR, one entry per CDR3 protein. The sample has some 570,000 distinct CDR3 sequences; approximately 20% are singletons. A further study also used this sample, focusing on yellow fever vaccine responses in identical twins.

The sequencing sample was made of CD4+ T cells sorted from blood. This TCR derives from a woman under 30 in good health. The chain carries TRBV4-1 and TRBJ2-1; D gene ambiguous. As DNA, the CDR3 is TGCGCCAGCAGCCAAGTGCCGACCGGTACCTACAATGAGCAGTTCTTC. This encodes CASSQVPTGTYNEQFF.